Listed below are T cell receptor beta chains from one sample, sequenced in a study of CD8 T cells in Susac syndrome. One entry per CDR3 protein results from TCRdb running MiXCR on the immunoSEQ multiplex PCR reads. The top ten clones hold around 0.21% of a sample with 150,000 to 190,000 distinct CDR3 sequences, over 85% of them seen once. Sequencing input: CD8+ T cells from PBMCs. All receptors derive from a human donor with multiple sclerosis. Both conserved end residues are part of each CDR3.

j_gene: TRBJ1-5; v_gene: TRBV6-1; len: 15; CDR3aa: CASSEDWGIHQPQHF
j_gene: TRBJ2-7; v_gene: TRBV7-2; len: 14; CDR3aa: CASSLGDNTYEQYF
j_gene: TRBJ1-1; v_gene: TRBV15; len: 11; CDR3aa: CATSKATEAFF
j_gene: TRBJ2-7; v_gene: TRBV5-5; len: 12; CDR3aa: CASSLYGDEQYF
j_gene: TRBJ2-7; v_gene: TRBV9; len: 15; CDR3aa: CASSVTGTGGLEQYF
j_gene: TRBJ2-7; v_gene: TRBV2; len: 13; CDR3aa: CASSLLESNEQYF
j_gene: TRBJ2-2; v_gene: TRBV28; len: 15; CDR3aa: CASSWLAENTGELFF
j_gene: TRBJ2-1; v_gene: TRBV18; len: 13; CDR3aa: CASSLAKGNEQFF
j_gene: TRBJ2-2; v_gene: TRBV6-5; len: 19; CDR3aa: CASSYVRLAGDSNTGELFF
j_gene: TRBJ2-1; v_gene: TRBV30; len: 13; CDR3aa: CAWGGRTVNEQFF
j_gene: TRBJ2-1; v_gene: TRBV4-1; len: 17; CDR3aa: CASSQDRLAEAYNEQFF
j_gene: TRBJ2-3; v_gene: TRBV28; len: 11; CDR3aa: CASSFVDTQYF
j_gene: TRBJ2-1; v_gene: TRBV7-8; len: 12; CDR3aa: CASSLTNNEQFF
j_gene: TRBJ1-2; v_gene: TRBV18; len: 15; CDR3aa: CASSPPTDTVPGYTF
j_gene: TRBJ1-6; v_gene: TRBV3-1; len: 16; CDR3aa: CASSQDRVTYNSPLHF
j_gene: TRBJ1-1; v_gene: TRBV5-4; len: 14; CDR3aa: CASSLDRGYTEAFF
j_gene: TRBJ2-7; v_gene: TRBV5-1; len: 17; CDR3aa: CARKGQGKRISSYEQYF
j_gene: TRBJ2-2; v_gene: TRBV2; len: 11; CDR3aa: CASVTGGKLFF
j_gene: TRBJ2-1; v_gene: TRBV9; len: 15; CDR3aa: CASSFRTGRNNEQFF
j_gene: TRBJ1-3; v_gene: TRBV30; len: 15; CDR3aa: CAWSSRGPSGNTIYF
j_gene: TRBJ1-1; v_gene: TRBV28; len: 14; CDR3aa: CASRVTGGRTEAFF
j_gene: TRBJ1-2; v_gene: TRBV5-4; len: 12; CDR3aa: CASSPTGDGYTF
j_gene: TRBJ2-7; v_gene: TRBV27; len: 11; CDR3aa: CASSSRVEQYF
j_gene: TRBJ2-1; v_gene: TRBV20-1; len: 16; CDR3aa: CSARDTAGEAYNEQFF
j_gene: TRBJ2-1; v_gene: TRBV9; len: 13; CDR3aa: CASSEEGRQGRFF
j_gene: TRBJ2-4; v_gene: TRBV30; len: 17; CDR3aa: CAWSSTVLDLKGNIQYF
j_gene: TRBJ1-1; v_gene: TRBV20-1; len: 14; CDR3aa: CSASDRLMNTEAFF